Given below is one TCR beta chain in context. The CDR3 sequence is 15 residues long. Looked up from germline, CDR1 is SEHNR and CDR2 is FQNEAQ (reference sequence). The V end was cut by 5 bases, the J end by 3 bases, with 13 bases between. TCRdb keeps only in-frame clones here, not all; method: immunoSEQ multiplex PCR. The sample has about 480,000 clones; about 91% are singletons. This entry belongs to a study of blood T cell repertoires in COVID-19. About the research overall: The United States, Italy and Spain provided the acute and convalescent COVID-19 samples. T cells, B-cell-depleted T cells, or PBMCs provided the cDNA or gDNA that served as material.

The Seattle patients, enrolled during active infection, were followed longitudinally. The specimen sequenced was peripheral blood. The receptor's source is a woman in her forties or fifties with COVID-19, enrolled during active disease. V and J are TRBV7-9 and TRBJ1-4; D gene uncertain. The CDR3 nucleotides read TGTGCCAGCAGCGGCGACACGGGAGCTAATGAAAAACTGTTTTTT. Translating gives CASSGDTGANEKLFF.